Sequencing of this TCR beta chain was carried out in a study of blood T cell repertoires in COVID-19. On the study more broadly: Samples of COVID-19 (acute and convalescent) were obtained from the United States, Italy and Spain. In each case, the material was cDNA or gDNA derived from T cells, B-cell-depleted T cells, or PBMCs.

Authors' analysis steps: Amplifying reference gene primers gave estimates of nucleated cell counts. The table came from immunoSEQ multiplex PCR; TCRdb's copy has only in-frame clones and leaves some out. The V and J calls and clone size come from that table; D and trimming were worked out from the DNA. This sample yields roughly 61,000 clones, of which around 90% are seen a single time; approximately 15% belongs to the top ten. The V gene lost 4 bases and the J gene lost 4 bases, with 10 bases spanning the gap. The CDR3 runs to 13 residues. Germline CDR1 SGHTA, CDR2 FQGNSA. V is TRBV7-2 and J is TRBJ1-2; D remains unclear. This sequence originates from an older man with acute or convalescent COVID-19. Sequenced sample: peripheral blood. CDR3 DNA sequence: TGTGCCAGCAGCTCAGACATCCCCTATGGCTACACCTTC. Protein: CASSSDIPYGYTF.